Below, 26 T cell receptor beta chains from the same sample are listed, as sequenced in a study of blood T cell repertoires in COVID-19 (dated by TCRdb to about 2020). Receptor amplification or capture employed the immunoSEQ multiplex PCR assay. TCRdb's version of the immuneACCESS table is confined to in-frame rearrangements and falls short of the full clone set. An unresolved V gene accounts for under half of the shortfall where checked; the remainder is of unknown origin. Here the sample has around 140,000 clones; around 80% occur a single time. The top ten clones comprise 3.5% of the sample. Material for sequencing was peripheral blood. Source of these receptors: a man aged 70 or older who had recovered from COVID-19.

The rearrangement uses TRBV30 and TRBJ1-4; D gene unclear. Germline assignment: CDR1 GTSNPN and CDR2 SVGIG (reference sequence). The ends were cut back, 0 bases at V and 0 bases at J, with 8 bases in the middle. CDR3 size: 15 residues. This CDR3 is CAWSVQQSTNEKLFF. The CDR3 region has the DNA TGTGCCTGGAGTGTACAACAGTCAACTAATGAAAAACTGTTTTTT.

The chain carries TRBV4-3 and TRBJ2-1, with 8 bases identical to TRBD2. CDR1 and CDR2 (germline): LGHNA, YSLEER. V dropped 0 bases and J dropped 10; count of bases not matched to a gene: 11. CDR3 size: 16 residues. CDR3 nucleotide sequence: TGCGCCAGCAGCCAAGATCCGGCGGGAGGACGCGGGGAGCAGTTCTTC. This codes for CASSQDPAGGRGEQFF.

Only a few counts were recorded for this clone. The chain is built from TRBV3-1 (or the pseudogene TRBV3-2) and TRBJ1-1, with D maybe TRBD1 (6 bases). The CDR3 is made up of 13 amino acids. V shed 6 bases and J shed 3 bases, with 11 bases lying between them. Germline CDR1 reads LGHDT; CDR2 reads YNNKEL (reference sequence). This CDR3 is CASREYRDTEAFF. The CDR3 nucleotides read TGTGCCAGCAGGGAATACAGGGACACTGAAGCTTTCTTT.

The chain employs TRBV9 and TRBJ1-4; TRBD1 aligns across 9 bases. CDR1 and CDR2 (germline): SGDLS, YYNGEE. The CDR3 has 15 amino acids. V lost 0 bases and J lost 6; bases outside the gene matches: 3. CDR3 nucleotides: TGTGCCAGCAGCGTAGCGGGACAGGGTGATGAAAAACTGTTTTTT. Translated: CASSVAGQGDEKLFF.

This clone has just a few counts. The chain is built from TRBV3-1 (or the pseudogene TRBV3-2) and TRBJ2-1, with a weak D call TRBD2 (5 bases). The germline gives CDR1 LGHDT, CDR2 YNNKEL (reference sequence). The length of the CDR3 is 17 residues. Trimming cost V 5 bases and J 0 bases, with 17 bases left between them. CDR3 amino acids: CASSFPQTRGSYNEQFF. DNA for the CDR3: TGTGCCAGCAGCTTCCCCCAGACCCGGGGCTCCTACAATGAGCAGTTCTTC.

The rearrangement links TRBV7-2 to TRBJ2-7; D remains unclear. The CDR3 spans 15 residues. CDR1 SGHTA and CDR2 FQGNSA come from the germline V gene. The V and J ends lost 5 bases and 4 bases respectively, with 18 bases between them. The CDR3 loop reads CASSPYGSPIYEQYF. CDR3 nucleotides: TGTGCCAGCAGCCCTTACGGGTCACCGATTTACGAGCAGTACTTC.

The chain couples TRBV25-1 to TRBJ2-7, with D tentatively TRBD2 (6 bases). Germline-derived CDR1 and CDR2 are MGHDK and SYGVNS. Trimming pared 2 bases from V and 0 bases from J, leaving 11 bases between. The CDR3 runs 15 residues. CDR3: CASSEGGGTSYEQYF. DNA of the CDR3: TGTGCCAGCAGTGAAGGCGGCGGGACCTCCTACGAGCAGTACTTC.

CDR3 in amino acids: CASSPRSGTLPYEQYF. In nucleotides, the CDR3 is TGCGCCAGCAGCCCCAGGTCGGGGACATTACCCTACGAGCAGTACTTC. This chain connects TRBV5-1 to TRBJ2-7; tentatively, D is TRBD1 (6 bases). The V end was cut by 4 bases, the J end by 2 bases, with 19 bases between. The CDR3 length is 16 residues. In germline, CDR1 is SGHRS, CDR2 YFSETQ.

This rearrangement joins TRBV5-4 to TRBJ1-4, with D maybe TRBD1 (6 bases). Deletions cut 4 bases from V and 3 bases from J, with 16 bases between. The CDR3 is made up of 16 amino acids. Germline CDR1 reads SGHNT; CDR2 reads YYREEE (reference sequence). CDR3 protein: CASSRTGAGANEKLFF. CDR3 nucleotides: TGTGCCAGCAGCAGGACGGGGGCGGGGGCTAATGAAAAACTGTTTTTT.

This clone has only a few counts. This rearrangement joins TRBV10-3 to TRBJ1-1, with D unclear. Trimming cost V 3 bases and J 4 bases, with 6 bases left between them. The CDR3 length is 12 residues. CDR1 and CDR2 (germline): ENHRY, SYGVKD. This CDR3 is CAISELGTEAFF. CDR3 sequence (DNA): TGTGCCATCAGTGAACTCGGCACTGAAGCTTTCTTT.

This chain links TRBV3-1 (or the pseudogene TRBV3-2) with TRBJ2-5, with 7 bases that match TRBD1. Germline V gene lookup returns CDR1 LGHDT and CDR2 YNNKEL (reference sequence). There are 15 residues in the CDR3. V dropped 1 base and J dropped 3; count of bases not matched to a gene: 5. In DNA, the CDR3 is TGTGCCAGCAGCCAAGGACAGGGAGTGGAAGAGACCCAGTACTTC. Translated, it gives CASSQGQGVEETQYF.

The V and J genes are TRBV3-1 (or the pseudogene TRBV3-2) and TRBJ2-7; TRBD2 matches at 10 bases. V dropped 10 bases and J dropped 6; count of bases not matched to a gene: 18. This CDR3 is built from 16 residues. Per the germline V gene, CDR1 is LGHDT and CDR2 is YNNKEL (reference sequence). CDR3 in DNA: TGTGCCACGTCGGAGGGGCTAGCGGGAGTAGGAATCGAGCAGTACTTC. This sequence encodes CATSEGLAGVGIEQYF.

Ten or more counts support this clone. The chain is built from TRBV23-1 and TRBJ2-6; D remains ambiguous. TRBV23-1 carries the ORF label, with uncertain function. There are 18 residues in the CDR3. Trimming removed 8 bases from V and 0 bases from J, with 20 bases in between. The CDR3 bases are TGCGCCAGCGGCAGACGGAGTGGAAGCCTCTCTGGGGCCAACGTCCTGACTTTC. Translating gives CASGRRSGSLSGANVLTF.

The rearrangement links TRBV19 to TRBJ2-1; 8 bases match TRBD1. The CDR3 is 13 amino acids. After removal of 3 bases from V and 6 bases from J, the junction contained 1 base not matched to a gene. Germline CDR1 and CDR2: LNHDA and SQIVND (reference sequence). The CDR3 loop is CASSIDRGNEQFF. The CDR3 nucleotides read TGTGCCAGTAGTATTGACAGGGGCAATGAGCAGTTCTTC.

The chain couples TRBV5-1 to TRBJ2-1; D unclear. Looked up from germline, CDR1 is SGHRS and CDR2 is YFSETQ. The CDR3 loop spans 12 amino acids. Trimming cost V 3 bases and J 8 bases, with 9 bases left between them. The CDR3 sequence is CASSSRGDEQFF. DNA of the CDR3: TGCGCCAGCAGCTCCAGAGGCGATGAGCAGTTCTTC.

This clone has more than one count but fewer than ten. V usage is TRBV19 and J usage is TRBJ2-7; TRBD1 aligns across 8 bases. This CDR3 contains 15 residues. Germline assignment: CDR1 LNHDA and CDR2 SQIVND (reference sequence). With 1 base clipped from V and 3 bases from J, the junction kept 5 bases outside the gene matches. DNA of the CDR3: TGTGCCAGTAGTATAGGAGGGACAGGTTTCTACGAGCAGTACTTC. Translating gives CASSIGGTGFYEQYF.

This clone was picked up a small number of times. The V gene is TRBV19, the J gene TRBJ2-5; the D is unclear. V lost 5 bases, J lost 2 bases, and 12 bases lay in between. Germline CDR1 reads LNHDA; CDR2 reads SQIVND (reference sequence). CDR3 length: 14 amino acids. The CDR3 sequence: CASSPPRAQETQYF. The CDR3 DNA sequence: TGTGCCAGTAGTCCCCCGCGAGCGCAAGAGACCCAGTACTTC.

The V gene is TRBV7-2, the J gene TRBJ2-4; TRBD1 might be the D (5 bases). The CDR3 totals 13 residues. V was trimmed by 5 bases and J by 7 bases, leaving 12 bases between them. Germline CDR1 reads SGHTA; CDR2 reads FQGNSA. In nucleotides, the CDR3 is TGTGCCAGCAGCGTAAACCCAGGGAACATTCAGTACTTC. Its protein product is CASSVNPGNIQYF.

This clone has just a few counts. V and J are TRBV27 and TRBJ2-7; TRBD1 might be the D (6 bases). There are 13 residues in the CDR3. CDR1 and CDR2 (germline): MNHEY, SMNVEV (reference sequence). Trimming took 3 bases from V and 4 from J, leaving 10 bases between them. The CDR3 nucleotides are TGTGCCAGCAGTTTCGGACAGAGGTACGAGCAGTACTTC. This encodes CASSFGQRYEQYF.

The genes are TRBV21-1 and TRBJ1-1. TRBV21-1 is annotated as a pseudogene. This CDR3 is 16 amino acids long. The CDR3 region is CASSQRRFYMNTEAFF. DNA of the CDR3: TGTGCCAGCAGCCAGAGGCGCTTTTACATGAACACTGAAGCTTTCTTT.

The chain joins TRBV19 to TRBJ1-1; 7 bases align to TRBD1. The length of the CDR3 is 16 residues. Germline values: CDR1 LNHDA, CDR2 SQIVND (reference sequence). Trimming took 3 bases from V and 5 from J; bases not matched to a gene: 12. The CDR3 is CASSMSPSGQATEAFF. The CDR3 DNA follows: TGTGCCAGTAGTATGAGCCCCAGCGGACAGGCAACTGAAGCTTTCTTT.

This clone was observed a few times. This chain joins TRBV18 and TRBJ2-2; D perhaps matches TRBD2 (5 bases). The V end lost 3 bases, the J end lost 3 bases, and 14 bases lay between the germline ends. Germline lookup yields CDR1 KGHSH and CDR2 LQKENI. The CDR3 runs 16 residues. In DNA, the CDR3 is TGTGCCAGCTCACCGGGAGTCTTGGGGTACACCGGGGAGCTGTTTTTT. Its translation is CASSPGVLGYTGELFF.

The CDR3 coding sequence is TGTGCCAGCAGCTCAAGGACAGGCGTGTATGGCTACACCTTC. Encoded protein: CASSSRTGVYGYTF. The chain carries TRBV5-4 and TRBJ1-2; 7 bases match TRBD1. The CDR3 has 14 residues. J lost 5 bases, V lost 3 bases, and 7 bases had no gene match. Germline assignment: CDR1 SGHNT and CDR2 YYREEE (reference sequence).

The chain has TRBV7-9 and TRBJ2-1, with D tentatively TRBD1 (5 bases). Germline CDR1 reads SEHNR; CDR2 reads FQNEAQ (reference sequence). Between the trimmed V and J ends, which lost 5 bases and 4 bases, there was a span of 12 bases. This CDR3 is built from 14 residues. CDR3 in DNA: TGTGCCAGCAGCCAAACGGCAGGGTACAATGAGCAGTTCTTC. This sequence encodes CASSQTAGYNEQFF. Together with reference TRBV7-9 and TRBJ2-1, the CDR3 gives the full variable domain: DTGVSQNPRHKITKRGQNVTFRCDPISEHNRLYWYRQTLGQGPEFLTYFQNEAQLEKSRLLSDRFSAERPKGSFSTLEIQRTEQGDSAMYLCASSQTAGYNEQFFGPGTRLTVL.

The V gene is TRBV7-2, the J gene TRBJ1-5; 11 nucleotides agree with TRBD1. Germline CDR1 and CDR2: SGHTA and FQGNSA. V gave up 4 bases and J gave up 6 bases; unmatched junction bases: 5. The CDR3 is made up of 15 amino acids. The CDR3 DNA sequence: TGTGCCAGCAGCTCCGGGACAGGGGGTATTCAGCCCCAGCATTTT. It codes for CASSSGTGGIQPQHF.

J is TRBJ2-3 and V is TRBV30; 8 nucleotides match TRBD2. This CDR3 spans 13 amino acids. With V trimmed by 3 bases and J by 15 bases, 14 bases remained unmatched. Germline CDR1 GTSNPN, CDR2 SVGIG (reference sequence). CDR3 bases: TGTGCCTGGAGCCATATTAGCGGGGCCCCCCCCTATTTT. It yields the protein CAWSHISGAPPYF.